Listed here are 7 T cell receptor beta chains from one sample, sequenced in a study of response to subunit inactivated influenza vaccine. TCRdb analysed the RT-PCR reads with MiXCR anew, one entry per CDR3 protein. The data contain a few hundred thousand distinct CDR3 sequences, 14% of them singletons. Sequencing used PBMCs from blood, obtained 11 to 12 days after vaccination. All receptors come from a man aged 50 to 59 who received an inactivated influenza vaccine.

This clonotype was seen a few times. The rearrangement joins TRBV28 to TRBJ2-5, with TRBD1 matching 7 bases. Germline loops: CDR1 MDHEN, CDR2 SYDVKM. Trimming removed 1 base from V and 3 bases from J; junction bases left unmatched: 5. The CDR3 sequence is 15 residues long. The CDR3 DNA reads TGTGCCAGCAGTTTATCGGGGACAGAGAAAGAGACCCAGTACTTC. As protein: CASSLSGTEKETQYF.

The table lists this clonotype with a few counts. Here the CDR3 reads CATADSRTSGANVLTF. The CDR3 DNA reads as TGTGCCACCGCGGACAGTCGAACCTCTGGGGCCAACGTCCTGACTTTC. The chain has TRBV24-1 and TRBJ2-6, with a tentative D call TRBD1 (6 bases). There are 16 residues in the CDR3. Germline V gene sequence: CDR1 KGHDR, CDR2 SFDVKD. The ends were cut back, 9 bases at V and 0 bases at J, with 14 bases in the middle.

DNA of the CDR3: TGTGCCAGCAGAAACGGACAGGGCCGTAAGCAGTACTTC. It yields the protein CASRNGQGRKQYF. The chain joins TRBV12-3 or TRBV12-4 to TRBJ2-7; 8 bases fit TRBD1. With V trimmed by 6 bases and J by 8 bases, 9 bases remained unmatched. CDR3 length: 13 residues.

Here the CDR3 reads CASSYRIQGAYNEQFF. Here the CDR3 DNA reads TGTGCCAGCAGCTACCGCATACAGGGGGCCTACAATGAGCAGTTCTTC. The chain joins TRBV11-2 to TRBJ2-1; 8 bases are a match to TRBD1. Trimming removed 4 bases from V and 2 bases from J; junction bases left unmatched: 7. CDR3 size: 16 residues. The germline V gene has CDR1 SGHAT and CDR2 FQNNGV.

V and J are TRBV5-6 and TRBJ2-7; TRBD1 is a possible D gene (6 bases). Germline V gives CDR1 SGHDT, CDR2 YYEEEE. There are 14 residues in the CDR3. V was clipped by 3 bases and J by 3 bases, with 13 bases between them. The CDR3 protein is CASSWSSRGYEQYF. The CDR3 nucleotides read TGTGCCAGCAGCTGGAGTTCCAGGGGCTACGAGCAGTACTTC.

Only a few counts were recorded for this clonotype. V usage is TRBV4-2 and J usage is TRBJ1-5; D is ambiguous. The germline V gene encodes CDR1 LGHNA and CDR2 YNFKEQ. V gave up 0 bases and J gave up 7 bases, with 19 bases separating them. This CDR3 region has 17 residues. The CDR3 region is CASSQDLKRAPLQPQHF. The CDR3 region has the DNA TGTGCCAGCAGCCAAGATCTAAAGAGGGCGCCTTTGCAGCCCCAGCATTTT.

This clonotype was found many times. The CDR3: CASAPWGTSTDTQYF. The CDR3 region has the DNA TGTGCCAGCGCCCCTTGGGGGACTAGCACAGATACGCAGTATTTT. V gene TRBV25-1 combines with J gene TRBJ2-3, with D possibly TRBD2 on 6 matching bases. This CDR3 is built from 15 residues. V gave up 8 bases and J gave up 0 bases, with 15 bases separating them. Germline V gives CDR1 MGHDK, CDR2 SYGVNS.